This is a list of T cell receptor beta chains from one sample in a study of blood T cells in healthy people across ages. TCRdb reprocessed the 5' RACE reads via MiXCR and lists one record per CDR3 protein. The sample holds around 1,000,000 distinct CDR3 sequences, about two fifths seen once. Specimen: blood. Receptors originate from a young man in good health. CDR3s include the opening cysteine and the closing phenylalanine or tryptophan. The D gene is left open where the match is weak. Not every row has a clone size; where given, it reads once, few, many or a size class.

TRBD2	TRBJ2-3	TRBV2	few	TGTGCCAGCAGTGATAAGGGGACTAGCGGGGTTTTAGATACGCAGTATTTT	CASSDKGTSGVLDTQYF
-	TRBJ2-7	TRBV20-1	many	TGCAGTGCTAGTCGGCATGGTAACGGCGAGCAGTACTTC	CSASRHGNGEQYF
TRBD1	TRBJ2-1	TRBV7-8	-	TGTGCGTCCGGACAGGGGAACTACAATGAGCAGTTCTTC	CASGQGNYNEQFF
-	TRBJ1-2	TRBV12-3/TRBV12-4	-	TGTGCCAGCAGTCCACAGGGCTGGGGCTACACCTTC	CASSPQGWGYTF
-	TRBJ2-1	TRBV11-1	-	TGTGCCAGCAGCTCGCGGCCTCTGACCTACGAGCAGTTCTTC	CASSSRPLTYEQFF
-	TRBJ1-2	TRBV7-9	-	TGTGCCAGCAGCTTAGCGTTAGGGGCAGATGGCTACACCTTC	CASSLALGADGYTF
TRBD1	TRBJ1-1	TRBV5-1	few	TGCGCCAGCAGCTTGACTACAGGGACAGGCGGCGAAGCTTTCTTT	CASSLTTGTGGEAFF
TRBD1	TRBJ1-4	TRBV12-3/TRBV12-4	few	TGTGCCAGCAGGGCGACAGGGTTTAATGAAAAACTGTTTTTT	CASRATGFNEKLFF
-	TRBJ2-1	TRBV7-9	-	TGTGCCAGCAGCTTAGCGTCTAGAGCTAGGTCCTACAATGAGCAGTTCTTC	CASSLASRARSYNEQFF
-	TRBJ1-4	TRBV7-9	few	TGTGCCAGCAGCTTAGCGCGCGGGACACCGAATGAAAAACTGTTTTTT	CASSLARGTPNEKLFF
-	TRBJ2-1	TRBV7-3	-	TGTGCCAGCAGCTTATCAGGGTACAGTGAGCAGTTCTTC	CASSLSGYSEQFF
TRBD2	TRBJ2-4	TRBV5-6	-	TGTGCCAGCTTGCTAAGCGGGGGGACTACGGGCAATGAGCAGTACTTC	CASLLSGGTTGNEQYF
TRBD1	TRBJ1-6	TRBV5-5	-	TGTGCCAGCAGCTTGGATGACAGGGGGAGCTCCTATAATTCACCCCCCCACTTT	CASSLDDRGSSYNSPPHF
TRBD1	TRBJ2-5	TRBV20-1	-	TGCAGTGCTAGAGACCCCCTGACAGGGTTGGGCGAGACCCAGTACTTC	CSARDPLTGLGETQYF
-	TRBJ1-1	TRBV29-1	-	TGCAGCGTACTGACCGCACCAGGGGCTGAAGCTTTCTTT	CSVLTAPGAEAFF
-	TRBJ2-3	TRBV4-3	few	TGCGCCAGCAGCCAAGTCCAGGGGCAGGGAGATACGCAGTATTTT	CASSQVQGQGDTQYF
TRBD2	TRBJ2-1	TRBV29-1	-	TGCAGCGCCGGACTAGCGGGGGGCTTGGATGAGCAGTTCTTC	CSAGLAGGLDEQFF
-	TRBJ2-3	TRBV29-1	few	TGCAGCGTTGATGTGGGGGTGACAGATACGCAGTATTTT	CSVDVGVTDTQYF
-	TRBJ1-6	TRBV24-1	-	TGTGCCATCCAGGGCTCAACCTATAATTCACCCCTCCACTTT	CAIQGSTYNSPLHF
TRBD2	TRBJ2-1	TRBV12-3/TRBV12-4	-	TGTGCCAGCATCTCTAGCGGGGGCCCCAGGAATGAGCAGTTCTTC	CASISSGGPRNEQFF
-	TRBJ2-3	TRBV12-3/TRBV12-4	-	TGTGCCAGCAGTTTAATGGACGGGATGAATACGCAGTATTTT	CASSLMDGMNTQYF
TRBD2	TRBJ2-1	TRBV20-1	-	TGCAGTGCCCAGCGGGGGGAAACCTACAATGAGCAGTTCTTC	CSAQRGETYNEQFF
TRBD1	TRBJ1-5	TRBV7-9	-	TGTGCCAGCAGGGTTTTGGGACAGGGAAGAGTTCAGCATCAGCCCCAGCATTTT	CASRVLGQGRVQHQPQHF
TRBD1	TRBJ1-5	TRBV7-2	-	TGTGCCAGCAGCTTGTTGGACAGGGTGGATCAGCCCCAGCATTTT	CASSLLDRVDQPQHF
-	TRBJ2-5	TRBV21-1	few	TGTGCCAGCAGCAAAGGGGGCAACCAAGAGACCCAGTACTTC	CASSKGGNQETQYF
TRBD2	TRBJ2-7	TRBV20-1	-	TGCAGTGCTACCCGGACTAGCGGGGGGCCACCAAGCTCCTACAATGAGCAGTACTTC	CSATRTSGGPPSSYNEQYF
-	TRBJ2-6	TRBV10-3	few	TGTGCCATCACCTCACTGGGCTCTGGGGCCAACGTCCTGACTTTC	CAITSLGSGANVLTF
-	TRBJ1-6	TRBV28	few	TGTGCCAGCCGGCGGGGGGGCTCCTATAATTCACCCCTCCACTTT	CASRRGGSYNSPLHF
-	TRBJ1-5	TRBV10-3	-	TGTGCCATCAAGGACGGGATAGATCAGCCCCAGCATTTT	CAIKDGIDQPQHF
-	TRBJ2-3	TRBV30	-	TGTGCCTGGAGTCCCTCCGCCCCAGATACGCAGTATTTT	CAWSPSAPDTQYF
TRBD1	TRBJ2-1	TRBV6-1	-	TGTGCCAGCAGTGAATCAACAGGGGCCCCCTACAATGAGCAGTTCTTC	CASSESTGAPYNEQFF
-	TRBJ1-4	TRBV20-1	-	TGCAGTGCGAGGACAGCGGGTGGCGAAAAACTGTTTTTT	CSARTAGGEKLFF
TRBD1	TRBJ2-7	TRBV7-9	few	TGTGCCAGCAGAACAACCGGGACAGGGAGCGAGCAGTACTTC	CASRTTGTGSEQYF
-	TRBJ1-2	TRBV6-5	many	TGTGCCAGCAGTGTCAGGGATAACTATGGCTACACCTTC	CASSVRDNYGYTF
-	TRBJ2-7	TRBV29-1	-	TGCAGCGTTGTCTCCGACGTCTCCTACGAGCAGTACTTC	CSVVSDVSYEQYF
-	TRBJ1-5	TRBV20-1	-	TGCAGTGCCAAGGGATTTAGCAATCGGCCCCAGCATTTT	CSAKGFSNRPQHF
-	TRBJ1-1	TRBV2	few	TGTGCCAGCAGTGAATTGGCCACTGAAGCTTTCTTT	CASSELATEAFF
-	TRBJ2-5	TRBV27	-	TGTGCCAGCAGTTACAAATACAATGAGCAGTACTTC	CASSYKYNEQYF
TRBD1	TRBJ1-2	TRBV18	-	TGTGCCAGCTCCCGAGGTATTCGGGACAGACTCCAAGCTAACTATGGCTACACCTTC	CASSRGIRDRLQANYGYTF
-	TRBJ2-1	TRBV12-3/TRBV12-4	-	TGTGCCAGCAGTTCCTATAGACTGTTCTTC	CASSSYRLFF
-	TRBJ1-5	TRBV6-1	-	TGTGCCAGCAGCGACAGTCTTAGAAATCAGCCCCAGCATTTT	CASSDSLRNQPQHF
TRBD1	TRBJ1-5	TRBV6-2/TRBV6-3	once	TGTGCCAGCAATCCCGGACAGGGGTATCAGCCCCAGCATTTT	CASNPGQGYQPQHF
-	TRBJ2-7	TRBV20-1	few	TGCAGTGCTAGAGATTCGTTCTACGAGCAGTACTTC	CSARDSFYEQYF
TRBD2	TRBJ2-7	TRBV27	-	TGTGCCAGCAGCCTGACTAGCGGGGCGAACGAGCAGTACTTC	CASSLTSGANEQYF
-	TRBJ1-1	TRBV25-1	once	TGTGCCAGCAGTCCTCGTAGCACTGAAGCTTTCTTT	CASSPRSTEAFF